The rows below give T cell receptor beta chains drawn from one sample of a study of blood T cell repertoires in COVID-19. TCRdb's table, derived via immunoSEQ multiplex PCR, lists solely in-frame clones and lacks some. Of about 36,000 clones in the sample, roughly 77% were seen once. Sequenced sample: peripheral blood. The receptor source for this set is a human donor in a cohort sampled during active or convalescent COVID-19. The donor label of this sample is uncertain. Each CDR3 is given without its conserved first and last residue.

J gene: TRBJ2-3; V gene: TRBV6-5; CDR3 protein: ASLGLGVSTDTQY
J gene: TRBJ2-5; V gene: TRBV4-2; CDR3 protein: ASSQQLQGGGETQY
J gene: TRBJ1-2; V gene: TRBV4-2; CDR3 protein: ASSPDSYGYT
J gene: TRBJ2-1; V gene: TRBV7-2; CDR3 protein: ASSARLAGLF
J gene: TRBJ1-5; V gene: TRBV7-5; CDR3 protein: ARSFPPADGGENQPQH
J gene: TRBJ2-5; V gene: TRBV7-2; CDR3 protein: ASSPLAGVRMGETQY
J gene: TRBJ2-3; V gene: TRBV5-6; CDR3 protein: ASSSTFTDTQY
J gene: TRBJ1-5; V gene: TRBV28; CDR3 protein: ASLSSNQPQH
J gene: TRBJ2-1; V gene: TRBV3-1/TRBV3-2; CDR3 protein: ASSQGGRAGNEQF
J gene: TRBJ1-5; V gene: TRBV4-1; CDR3 protein: ASSHGQGSNQPQH
J gene: TRBJ2-5; V gene: TRBV19; CDR3 protein: ASSVSFRPVAQY
J gene: TRBJ1-2; V gene: TRBV29-1; CDR3 protein: SVGGTVYGYT
J gene: TRBJ2-2; V gene: TRBV11-2; CDR3 protein: ASSWTSGQNTGELF
J gene: TRBJ2-1; V gene: TRBV19; CDR3 protein: ASSISGLPWNEQF
J gene: TRBJ2-3; V gene: TRBV4-3; CDR3 protein: ASSQGSSGSGDTQY
J gene: TRBJ2-3; V gene: TRBV7-2; CDR3 protein: ASSLLVSGSDTQY
J gene: TRBJ2-2; V gene: TRBV2; CDR3 protein: ASKVVRTGELF
J gene: TRBJ2-7; V gene: TRBV10-3; CDR3 protein: AISDRGQSSYEQY
J gene: TRBJ1-4; V gene: TRBV19; CDR3 protein: ASSPTYTTNEKLF
J gene: TRBJ2-7; V gene: TRBV27; CDR3 protein: ASSSSGSFPYEQY
J gene: TRBJ2-7; V gene: TRBV5-1; CDR3 protein: ASRWDFSSYEQY
J gene: TRBJ2-7; V gene: TRBV3-1/TRBV3-2; CDR3 protein: ASSKTGIYEQY
J gene: TRBJ2-1; V gene: TRBV5-1; CDR3 protein: ASSLGLVLYNEQF
J gene: TRBJ2-2; V gene: TRBV14; CDR3 protein: ASSRQYTGELF
J gene: TRBJ1-3; V gene: TRBV7-2; CDR3 protein: ASSSSGPQVGNTIY
J gene: TRBJ1-3; V gene: TRBV5-1; CDR3 protein: ASSLEAGVGNTIY
J gene: TRBJ2-2; V gene: TRBV4-3; CDR3 protein: ASSQSAGWAGELF
J gene: TRBJ1-2; V gene: TRBV30; CDR3 protein: AWSVPGLHGYT
J gene: TRBJ1-2; V gene: TRBV20-1; CDR3 protein: SASLARGQAGYT
J gene: TRBJ2-1; V gene: TRBV18; CDR3 protein: ASSPGTGRNEQF
J gene: TRBJ1-4; V gene: TRBV2; CDR3 protein: ARRQNEKLF
J gene: TRBJ1-1; V gene: TRBV5-1; CDR3 protein: ASSFDQVNTEAF
J gene: TRBJ1-1; V gene: TRBV29-1; CDR3 protein: SVASTLDRGWAEAF
J gene: TRBJ2-2; V gene: TRBV18; CDR3 protein: ASSGQGRAGELF
J gene: TRBJ2-5; V gene: TRBV18; CDR3 protein: ASSRQEGTQY
J gene: TRBJ2-5; V gene: TRBV5-8; CDR3 protein: ASSLAGGRGETQY
J gene: TRBJ2-7; V gene: TRBV7-9; CDR3 protein: ASSFLRGNQLNEQY
J gene: TRBJ2-7; V gene: TRBV6-5; CDR3 protein: ASSWTGGDEQY
J gene: TRBJ1-2; V gene: TRBV30; CDR3 protein: AWRDQLRRGKFYGYT
J gene: TRBJ2-7; V gene: TRBV7-2; CDR3 protein: ASSLRGTGSYEQY
J gene: TRBJ2-5; V gene: TRBV3-1/TRBV3-2; CDR3 protein: ASSHRVAQETQY
J gene: TRBJ1-5; V gene: TRBV30; CDR3 protein: AWNRDTNQPQH
J gene: TRBJ1-2; V gene: TRBV19; CDR3 protein: ASSFPSSNYGYT
J gene: TRBJ2-3; V gene: TRBV27; CDR3 protein: ASSLFVAGGHTQY
J gene: TRBJ1-2; V gene: TRBV18; CDR3 protein: ASSPGQGRVDYGYT
J gene: TRBJ2-5; V gene: TRBV25-1; CDR3 protein: ASRTFGTQY
J gene: TRBJ1-5; V gene: TRBV9; CDR3 protein: ASSSGGSHQPQH
J gene: TRBJ2-3; V gene: TRBV7-8; CDR3 protein: ASSFAGTSTDTQY
J gene: TRBJ2-7; V gene: TRBV9; CDR3 protein: ASSEGLAGGEEQY
J gene: TRBJ1-4; V gene: TRBV4-1; CDR3 protein: ASSPTGGMRTNEKLF
J gene: TRBJ2-7; V gene: TRBV6-1; CDR3 protein: ASSARWQGPQGEQY
J gene: TRBJ1-1; V gene: TRBV19; CDR3 protein: ASSGTWDREGWNTEAF
J gene: TRBJ2-7; V gene: TRBV5-4; CDR3 protein: ASSLGDGVAGVSHEQY
J gene: TRBJ2-1; V gene: TRBV2; CDR3 protein: ASRLELAPVGYNEQF
J gene: TRBJ2-2; V gene: TRBV11-3; CDR3 protein: ASSPGVLNTGELF